This is a list of T cell receptor beta chains from one sample in a study of shared clonotypes between healthy human individuals. Clones were read by immunoSEQ multiplex PCR, and TCRdb kept only the in-frame ones, dropping some. The repertoire has around 180,000 clones, just under 95% of them found once; the top ten carry 0.067%. The sequenced sample was naive CD4+ T cells sorted from blood. The receptors shown here come from a woman aged 25-40 years in good health. Both conserved end residues are part of each CDR3. Expanded clones are given a class, and other clones once, few, many or no size at all.

clone_size	v_call	j_call	cdr3_aa
NA	TRBV28	TRBJ1-5	CASSPQLAGNQPQHF
NA	TRBV9	TRBJ1-2	CASSKQTGPGGYTF
NA	TRBV27	TRBJ1-1	CASSLTDRVEAFF
NA	TRBV5-4	TRBJ2-7	CASSQDRAGTYEQYF
NA	TRBV2	TRBJ1-1	CASSYDTEAFF
NA	TRBV9	TRBJ2-1	CASSVAPSDEQFF
NA	TRBV28	TRBJ2-7	CASSIPPLAESYEQYF
NA	TRBV4-1	TRBJ2-2	CASSHSGDSPWGELFF
NA	TRBV14	TRBJ2-1	CASSALGAFEQFF
NA	TRBV14	TRBJ1-3	CASSPAPGRTIYF
NA	TRBV28	TRBJ2-7	CASSMLISEQYF
NA	TRBV30	TRBJ1-1	CAWSLMGQGTSLNTEAFF
NA	TRBV5-1	TRBJ1-1	CASSSPNTEAFF
NA	TRBV5-1	NA	CASSSQGFEQYF
NA	TRBV4-1	TRBJ2-1	CASSQDYNEQFF
NA	TRBV6-4	TRBJ1-1	CASSDSQGGTEAFF
NA	TRBV5-5	TRBJ2-7	CASSFGGTGAFEQYF
NA	TRBV28	TRBJ1-6	CASSAYSTGGNSPLHF
NA	TRBV30	TRBJ1-2	CAWSVEAGHYTF
NA	TRBV27	TRBJ1-2	CASSLDRTNYGYTF
NA	TRBV27	TRBJ2-5	CASSLWGAQETQYF
NA	TRBV5-4	TRBJ1-1	CASRYADTPNTEAFF
NA	TRBV7-7	TRBJ2-2	CASSNGGNGELFF
NA	TRBV5-6	TRBJ2-7	CASSLGGASGRIYEQYF
once	TRBV30	TRBJ1-3	CAWSRSGNTIYF
NA	TRBV7-6	NA	CASSPISGTGYEQYF
once	TRBV19	TRBJ2-3	CASRGSGDPDTQYF
NA	TRBV4-1	TRBJ1-2	CASSQDSQPDSYGYTF
once	TRBV28	TRBJ2-4	CASSQIGGIQYF
NA	TRBV19	TRBJ2-7	CASSRTAMGQYYEQYF
NA	TRBV5-1	TRBJ2-3	CASSFGSVTSTDTQYF
NA	TRBV28	TRBJ1-2	CASRVSGSYGYTF
NA	TRBV28	TRBJ1-1	CASSLLGTYSTEAFF